This T cell receptor (beta chain) comes out of a study of shared clonotypes between healthy human individuals. Study-level results: In the sorted subsets, rarefaction showed sequencing was incomplete despite large depth.

Looked up from germline, CDR1 is SGHAT and CDR2 is FQNNGV. V was shortened by 5 bases and J by 3 bases, with 11 bases between the two germline ends. There are 13 residues in the CDR3. With regard to this clone: Antigen: not known. In the same sample, other DNA sequences code for this CDR3.

Only in-frame clones appear in the TCRdb table, and some are missing; sequencing was by immunoSEQ multiplex PCR. Among 2 million to 3 million clones listed, approximately 94% were seen once. Input material: naive CD4+ T cells from PBMCs. Subset described: CD45RA+ positively selected. This TCR was recovered from a man younger than 35 in good health. Some clones in this sample may be carry-over from other donors' samples. This chain connects TRBV11-2 to TRBJ2-7; a possible D gene is TRBD2 (6 bases). The DNA for the CDR3 is TGTGCCAGCAGCCCCCTGGGAGGCTACGAGCAGTACTTC. This gives the protein CASSPLGGYEQYF. The full variable domain, in which reference TRBV11-2 and TRBJ2-7 provide the parts outside the CDR3, is EAGVAQSPRYKIIEKRQSVAFWCNPISGHATLYWYQQILGQGPKLLIQFQNNGVVDDSQLPKDRFSAERLKGVDSTLKIQPAKLEDSAVYLCASSPLGGYEQYFGPGTRLTVT.